What follows describes a single T cell receptor beta chain. Germline V gene sequence: CDR1 LNHDA, CDR2 SQIVND (reference sequence). V dropped 1 base and J dropped 6 bases, with 12 bases sitting between them. The CDR3 contains 14 residues. This record comes from a study of blood T cell repertoires in COVID-19. Background on the study: Italy, Spain and the United States were the sources of the convalescent and acute COVID-19 samples. Sample material is recorded as cDNA or gDNA derived from T cells, B-cell-depleted T cells, or PBMCs.

In the original processing: Estimates of nucleated cell counts were drawn from the amplification of reference gene primers. The table came from immunoSEQ multiplex PCR; TCRdb's copy has only in-frame clones and leaves some out. V, J and clone size reflect that table, while D and trimming were determined from the DNA. In the table there are around 69,000 clones, roughly nine tenths of which are singletons. The sequencing input was peripheral blood. The rearrangement links TRBV19 to TRBJ1-1; D gene unclear. The sequence derives from a woman between 45 and 60 years old with active COVID-19. The CDR3 spells CASSIVGGQSEAFF. CDR3 nucleotides: TGTGCCAGTAGTATAGTTGGAGGGCAGTCTGAAGCTTTCTTT.